Listed below are T cell receptor beta chains from one sample, sequenced in a study of T cells after yellow fever vaccination. Each CDR3 protein gets one entry after TCRdb re-called the 5' RACE reads with MiXCR. In the table there are hundreds of thousands of distinct CDR3 sequences, about 19% of which are singletons. The sample consisted of PBMCs, taken 15 days after the yellow fever booster vaccination. The receptor set was obtained from a man in his thirties or forties who received the YFV17D yellow fever vaccine. The CDR3 runs from the conserved cysteine through the conserved F or W. Fields, in order: V gene, J gene, D gene, clone size, CDR3 DNA, CDR3 protein. A D gene is named only where the DNA matches it firmly. Clone size is given for some rows only: seen once, a few or many times, or a class if the clone is expanded.

v_gene: TRBV5-1
j_gene: TRBJ2-2
d_gene: .
abundance: few
CDR3nt: TGCGCCAGCACCCGATACGGAAGCGGGGAGCTGTTTTTT
CDR3aa: CASTRYGSGELFF

v_gene: TRBV20-1
j_gene: TRBJ1-6
d_gene: .
abundance: few
CDR3nt: TGCAGTGCTACCGTCGGGGGGGCGCTTCGCTATAATTCACCCCTCCACTTT
CDR3aa: CSATVGGALRYNSPLHF

v_gene: TRBV11-2
j_gene: TRBJ2-1
d_gene: .
abundance: few
CDR3nt: TGTGCCAGCAGCCTCCATGAGCAGTTCTTC
CDR3aa: CASSLHEQFF

v_gene: TRBV6-2/TRBV6-3
j_gene: TRBJ2-5
d_gene: TRBD2
abundance: .
CDR3nt: TGTGCCAGCAAAAGCGGGAGAGGTCGAGAGACCCAGTACTTC
CDR3aa: CASKSGRGRETQYF

v_gene: TRBV6-6
j_gene: TRBJ2-1
d_gene: .
abundance: few
CDR3nt: TGTGCCAGCCGGCAGGGAGACGGGAGTGAGATCTTC
CDR3aa: CASRQGDGSEIF

v_gene: TRBV29-1
j_gene: TRBJ2-3
d_gene: .
abundance: few
CDR3nt: TGCAGCGTTGGCCAAAGCGGTGATACGCAGTATTTT
CDR3aa: CSVGQSGDTQYF

v_gene: TRBV28
j_gene: TRBJ2-7
d_gene: .
abundance: .
CDR3nt: TGTGCCAGCAGTCCAGGGGTAGGGGGCTACGAGCAGTACTTC
CDR3aa: CASSPGVGGYEQYF

v_gene: TRBV3-1
j_gene: TRBJ1-1
d_gene: .
abundance: few
CDR3nt: TGTGCCAGCAGCCAAGTGCCCAGAGAAGCTTTCTTT
CDR3aa: CASSQVPREAFF

v_gene: TRBV12-3/TRBV12-4
j_gene: TRBJ2-2
d_gene: .
abundance: few
CDR3nt: TGTGCCAGCAGGCGGGACACCGCGAACACCGGGGAGCTGTTTTTT
CDR3aa: CASRRDTANTGELFF

v_gene: TRBV15
j_gene: TRBJ2-1
d_gene: .
abundance: .
CDR3nt: TGTGCCACCACGGAGACAAGCTCCTACAATGAGCAGTTCTTC
CDR3aa: CATTETSSYNEQFF

v_gene: TRBV4-1
j_gene: TRBJ2-3
d_gene: TRBD2
abundance: .
CDR3nt: TGCGCCAGCAGCCGTAAACTAGCGGGAGTTCCCGATACGCAGTATTTT
CDR3aa: CASSRKLAGVPDTQYF

v_gene: TRBV5-1
j_gene: TRBJ2-1
d_gene: TRBD2
abundance: few
CDR3nt: TGCGCCAGCACCCCGGGGGGGATGGCGGGCGATGAGCAGTTCTTC
CDR3aa: CASTPGGMAGDEQFF

v_gene: TRBV6-5
j_gene: TRBJ2-2
d_gene: .
abundance: few
CDR3nt: TGTGCCAGCAGTTACTCGGGCGGAACCTCCGGGGAGCTGTTTTTT
CDR3aa: CASSYSGGTSGELFF

v_gene: TRBV20-1
j_gene: TRBJ2-2
d_gene: TRBD1
abundance: few
CDR3nt: TGCAGTGCTAGTACCGGGACAGGGGGCGCACTTACCGGGGAGCTGTTTTTT
CDR3aa: CSASTGTGGALTGELFF

v_gene: TRBV7-2
j_gene: TRBJ2-3
d_gene: TRBD2
abundance: .
CDR3nt: TGTGCCAGCAGTTCGCGCCTCACGGGACTAGCGGGAGTACAGGAGGCAGATACGCAGTATTTT
CDR3aa: CASSSRLTGLAGVQEADTQYF

v_gene: TRBV5-1
j_gene: TRBJ1-4
d_gene: .
abundance: few
CDR3nt: TGCGCCAGCAGCTCGGGGCGGACTGGTGAAAAACTGTTTTTT
CDR3aa: CASSSGRTGEKLFF

v_gene: TRBV4-2
j_gene: TRBJ2-3
d_gene: TRBD2
abundance: few
CDR3nt: TGTGCCACGGGGCTAGCGGGAGTGGCCGGCGCAGATACGCAGTATTTT
CDR3aa: CATGLAGVAGADTQYF

v_gene: TRBV5-1
j_gene: TRBJ2-7
d_gene: .
abundance: .
CDR3nt: TGCGCCAGCAGCTCACTGGACGGTGCGGGGGAGCAGTACTTC
CDR3aa: CASSSLDGAGEQYF

v_gene: TRBV20-1
j_gene: TRBJ2-7
d_gene: .
abundance: .
CDR3nt: TGCAGTGCTAACCGCCCTTTCTCCTACGAGCAGTACTTC
CDR3aa: CSANRPFSYEQYF

v_gene: TRBV7-2
j_gene: TRBJ2-1
d_gene: .
abundance: .
CDR3nt: TGTGCCAGCAGCTTAGCTGCGGCGGGCGGGTACAATGAGCAGTTCTTC
CDR3aa: CASSLAAAGGYNEQFF

v_gene: TRBV7-6
j_gene: TRBJ1-1
d_gene: .
abundance: .
CDR3nt: TGTGCCAGCAGCTCTCTGACAGCTATGAACACTGAAGCTTTCTTT
CDR3aa: CASSSLTAMNTEAFF

v_gene: TRBV7-2
j_gene: TRBJ2-1
d_gene: TRBD1
abundance: few
CDR3nt: TGTGCCAGCAGACAACCGGGACAGGGTATGAATGAGCAGTTCTTC
CDR3aa: CASRQPGQGMNEQFF

v_gene: TRBV27
j_gene: TRBJ2-1
d_gene: .
abundance: few
CDR3nt: TGTGCCAGCAGTTCCGACCCGGGGGATGAGCAGTTCTTC
CDR3aa: CASSSDPGDEQFF

v_gene: TRBV7-2
j_gene: TRBJ2-7
d_gene: TRBD1
abundance: few
CDR3nt: TGTGCCAGCAGCCGGGACAGGGAGGGCGAGCAGTACTTC
CDR3aa: CASSRDREGEQYF

v_gene: TRBV4-2
j_gene: TRBJ2-3
d_gene: TRBD2
abundance: few
CDR3nt: TGTGCCAGCAGCCACAGCATCGGGACTAGCGAAACAGATACGCAGTATTTT
CDR3aa: CASSHSIGTSETDTQYF

v_gene: TRBV11-2
j_gene: TRBJ2-7
d_gene: TRBD1
abundance: few
CDR3nt: TGTGCCAGCAGCACGGACAGGGGGCTTTACGAGCAGTACTTC
CDR3aa: CASSTDRGLYEQYF

v_gene: TRBV7-2
j_gene: TRBJ2-1
d_gene: .
abundance: .
CDR3nt: TGTGCCAGCAGCTTAGGGGCTCTGGCCAATGAGCAGTTCTTC
CDR3aa: CASSLGALANEQFF

v_gene: TRBV9
j_gene: TRBJ2-7
d_gene: TRBD1
abundance: .
CDR3nt: TGTGCCAGCAGCACCCGGGGGGACAGGGTGGACTGGCAGTACTTC
CDR3aa: CASSTRGDRVDWQYF

v_gene: TRBV7-2
j_gene: TRBJ2-7
d_gene: .
abundance: .
CDR3nt: TGTGCCAGCAGCTCAAAAGCAGAGCAGTACTTC
CDR3aa: CASSSKAEQYF

v_gene: TRBV4-1
j_gene: TRBJ2-3
d_gene: .
abundance: .
CDR3nt: TGCGCCAGCAGCTATGAAACGGCCCGCACAGATACGCAGTATTTT
CDR3aa: CASSYETARTDTQYF

v_gene: TRBV11-2
j_gene: TRBJ2-1
d_gene: .
abundance: many
CDR3nt: TGTGCCAGCAGCCAGGGACTGAACAATGAGCAGTTCTTC
CDR3aa: CASSQGLNNEQFF

v_gene: TRBV29-1
j_gene: TRBJ1-1
d_gene: .
abundance: .
CDR3nt: TGCAGCGCCCCGGGCCCACGGGAGGGAGCTTTCTTT
CDR3aa: CSAPGPREGAFF

v_gene: TRBV6-4
j_gene: TRBJ2-2
d_gene: .
abundance: few
CDR3nt: TGTGCCAGCAGTGCCTGGGTCACCGGGGAGCTGTTTTTT
CDR3aa: CASSAWVTGELFF

v_gene: TRBV24-1
j_gene: TRBJ2-2
d_gene: TRBD1
abundance: few
CDR3nt: TGTGCCACCAGTGTCGGGACAGCCTTGACCGGGGAGCTGTTTTTT
CDR3aa: CATSVGTALTGELFF

v_gene: TRBV12-3/TRBV12-4
j_gene: TRBJ1-5
d_gene: .
abundance: few
CDR3nt: TGTGCCAGCAGTTTCGACAGGTTTGAGCCCCAGCATTTT
CDR3aa: CASSFDRFEPQHF

v_gene: TRBV7-8
j_gene: TRBJ1-1
d_gene: TRBD1
abundance: few
CDR3nt: TGTGCCAGCAGCTTAGGAGGCGGGAACAGGGGAAGAACTGAAGCTTTCTTT
CDR3aa: CASSLGGGNRGRTEAFF

v_gene: TRBV12-3/TRBV12-4
j_gene: TRBJ2-5
d_gene: .
abundance: .
CDR3nt: TGTGCCAGCAGTTTAATTGCGATCCAAGAGACCCAGTACTTC
CDR3aa: CASSLIAIQETQYF

v_gene: TRBV6-5
j_gene: TRBJ2-2
d_gene: .
abundance: few
CDR3nt: TGTGCCAGCAGTTACTCTGGCACCGGGGAGCTGTTTTTT
CDR3aa: CASSYSGTGELFF

v_gene: TRBV10-3
j_gene: TRBJ2-5
d_gene: .
abundance: few
CDR3nt: TGTGCCATCAGTGGAGTCAGTACAAGGGAGACCCAGTACTTC
CDR3aa: CAISGVSTRETQYF

v_gene: TRBV6-2/TRBV6-3
j_gene: TRBJ2-7
d_gene: .
abundance: .
CDR3nt: TGTGCCAGCAGTAACAGCGACTACGAGCAGTACTTC
CDR3aa: CASSNSDYEQYF

v_gene: TRBV20-1
j_gene: TRBJ2-1
d_gene: TRBD2
abundance: .
CDR3nt: TGCAGTGCTAGGAACGCGGCTAGCGGGAACAATGAGCAGTTCTTC
CDR3aa: CSARNAASGNNEQFF

v_gene: TRBV12-3/TRBV12-4
j_gene: TRBJ2-2
d_gene: .
abundance: .
CDR3nt: TGTGCCAGCAGCGTGGTGGGGGGACAAGCAACCGGGGAGCTGTTTTTT
CDR3aa: CASSVVGGQATGELFF

v_gene: TRBV20-1
j_gene: TRBJ2-4
d_gene: TRBD2
abundance: .
CDR3nt: TGCAGTGCTAGACTAGCGGGAGGGCCGGTCGCCAAAAACATTCAGTACTTC
CDR3aa: CSARLAGGPVAKNIQYF

v_gene: TRBV7-9
j_gene: TRBJ2-7
d_gene: .
abundance: .
CDR3nt: TGTGCCAGCAGCGGAGGGAACGTCTACGAGCAGTACTTC
CDR3aa: CASSGGNVYEQYF

v_gene: TRBV6-1
j_gene: TRBJ2-3
d_gene: .
abundance: .
CDR3nt: TGTGCCAGCAGTGCCTCGGGACTCATCACAGATACGCAGTATTTT
CDR3aa: CASSASGLITDTQYF

v_gene: TRBV20-1
j_gene: TRBJ1-2
d_gene: .
abundance: .
CDR3nt: TGCAGTGCTAGAGATGGGAGCCGGGGCGATGGCTACACCTTC
CDR3aa: CSARDGSRGDGYTF

v_gene: TRBV6-2/TRBV6-3
j_gene: TRBJ2-1
d_gene: .
abundance: few
CDR3nt: TGTGCCAGCAAGCGGGACAAGAACAATGAGCAGTTCTTC
CDR3aa: CASKRDKNNEQFF

v_gene: TRBV7-2
j_gene: TRBJ2-3
d_gene: TRBD2
abundance: .
CDR3nt: TGTGCCAGCAGCTTAGGGGTGGCTAGCGGGCTCTCAGATACGCAGTATTTT
CDR3aa: CASSLGVASGLSDTQYF

v_gene: TRBV6-5
j_gene: TRBJ2-5
d_gene: TRBD1
abundance: few
CDR3nt: TGTGCCAGCAGTTACTCAGGGGACAGCCCGTGGGAGACCCAGTACTTC
CDR3aa: CASSYSGDSPWETQYF

v_gene: TRBV11-2
j_gene: TRBJ1-5
d_gene: .
abundance: few
CDR3nt: TGTGCCAGCAGCCTGGGCGGGGGTCTCCGGAATCAGCCCCAGCATTTT
CDR3aa: CASSLGGGLRNQPQHF

v_gene: TRBV25-1
j_gene: TRBJ2-7
d_gene: .
abundance: .
CDR3nt: TGTGCCAGCAGGGAGAATTCCTACGAGCAGTACTTC
CDR3aa: CASRENSYEQYF

v_gene: TRBV5-1
j_gene: TRBJ2-5
d_gene: TRBD1
abundance: .
CDR3nt: TGCGCCAGCAGCCCGGGACAGGTACAAGAGACCCAGTACTTC
CDR3aa: CASSPGQVQETQYF

v_gene: TRBV4-1
j_gene: TRBJ2-7
d_gene: .
abundance: .
CDR3nt: TGCGCCAGCAGCCTATACGAGGGGTCCTACGAGCAGTACTTC
CDR3aa: CASSLYEGSYEQYF

v_gene: TRBV7-8
j_gene: TRBJ2-7
d_gene: .
abundance: .
CDR3nt: TGTGCCAGCAGCTTATATCGGGGAGACGAGCAGTACTTC
CDR3aa: CASSLYRGDEQYF

v_gene: TRBV10-3
j_gene: TRBJ2-3
d_gene: .
abundance: once
CDR3nt: TGTGCCATCAGTGAGCCCGGGAGTTCGAGCACAGATACGCAGTATTTT
CDR3aa: CAISEPGSSSTDTQYF

v_gene: TRBV7-8
j_gene: TRBJ2-7
d_gene: .
abundance: .
CDR3nt: TGTGCCAGCAGCTTAGAACGATACGAGCAGTACTTC
CDR3aa: CASSLERYEQYF

v_gene: TRBV5-1
j_gene: TRBJ2-3
d_gene: TRBD2
abundance: .
CDR3nt: TGCGCCAGCAGCTGGGGACTAGCGGGAGGAAACACAGATACGCAGTATTTT
CDR3aa: CASSWGLAGGNTDTQYF

v_gene: TRBV20-1
j_gene: TRBJ1-2
d_gene: .
abundance: .
CDR3nt: TGCAGTGCTAGGGGGGGCAGGGATAAATATGGCTACACCTTC
CDR3aa: CSARGGRDKYGYTF

v_gene: TRBV7-2
j_gene: TRBJ2-1
d_gene: TRBD2
abundance: many
CDR3nt: TGTGCCAGCAGCCCAGGGACTAGCGGGAGTCGGAATGAGCAGTTCTTC
CDR3aa: CASSPGTSGSRNEQFF